This entry features one T cell receptor (beta chain) sequence. Its antigen is as yet unknown. CDR3 length equals 14 residues. The germline V and J ends were trimmed by 4 bases and 2 bases, with 12 bases remaining between them. The germline CDR1 and CDR2 sequences are LNHDA and SQIVND (reference sequence). The sample is drawn from a study of a mutant IDH1 vaccine in newly diagnosed glioma. For the study at large: Across weeks 1, 3, 5, 7, 11, 15, 19 and 23, patients received a vaccination each time, eight in all. Vaccination followed radiotherapy alone by 4-6 weeks, or accompanied temozolomide cycles. Every participant had undergone radiotherapy, temozolomide, or both before, and most underwent both. Whole-study results and caveats: Across multiple MHC alleles, 93.3% of patients had vaccine-induced responses.

Time point specified: week 11, during vaccination. Topical imiquimod accompanied each vaccine dose, which consisted of 300 ug of mutant IDH1 20-mer peptide. This table comes from immunoSEQ multiplex PCR, and its TCRdb copy is limited to in-frame clones, with some not included. The sample has about 40,000 clones; around 83% are singletons. The chain links TRBV19 to TRBJ2-7, with no clear D. This receptor was obtained from a man aged 40-49 years with glioma. The input for sequencing was PBMCs, taken from a glioma patient whose treatment included an IDH1 peptide vaccine. The CDR3 DNA follows: TGTGCCAGTAGTACCAGGACGGAGACCTACGAGCAGTACTTC. It codes for CASSTRTETYEQYF.